The subject of this entry is one TCR beta chain. Its antigen is not known. Germline CDR1 reads SGHRS; CDR2 reads YFSETQ. V was cut by 0 bases and J by 0 bases, with 9 bases left in between. This CDR3 contains 16 residues. The RNA, roughly 0.5 to 1 ug, was put through reverse transcription using random hexamers. An immunoSEQ multiplex PCR amplified TCR beta CDR3 over 54 Vbeta and 13 Jbeta. TCRdb redid the calling of the immunoSEQ multiplex PCR reads with MiXCR, one entry per CDR3 protein. Among about 120,000 distinct CDR3 sequences, about 95% were seen once, and the ten largest hold roughly 0.092%. The sample originates from a study of CD8 T cells in Susac syndrome. General study points: The study recognized that the number of individuals in its TCR sequencing and HLA analysis was relatively small.

Matched for age and sex, the controls were healthy donors. The V and J genes are TRBV5-1 and TRBJ2-2; D gene uncertain. Source material: CD4+ T cells from PBMCs. The sequence was obtained from a human donor in good health. The CDR3: CASSLVGTANTGELFF. The CDR3 coding sequence is TGCGCCAGCAGCTTGGTCGGAACAGCGAACACCGGGGAGCTGTTTTTT.